A single sample gave rise to the 13 T cell receptor beta chains below, sequenced in a study of T cell changes during pregnancy in multiple sclerosis. Measured with immunoSEQ multiplex PCR; TCRdb has only the in-frame clones, and not every one. The data contain 35,000 to 45,000 clones, roughly 90% of them seen just once; the ten biggest clones take up around 4.7%. This specimen was peripheral blood, taken in the second trimester of pregnancy. All receptors derive from a female donor in good health, enrolled as a control in a pregnancy study.

V usage is TRBV27 and J usage is TRBJ2-1; 10 bases are a match to TRBD2. The CDR3 covers 15 residues. The ends lost 6 bases at V and 6 bases at J; junction bases unmatched: 8. Germline CDR1 MNHEY, CDR2 SMNVEV (reference sequence). The CDR3 sequence is CASSLSGRAVNEQFF. In nucleotides, the CDR3 is TGTGCCAGCAGCCTAAGCGGGAGGGCCGTCAATGAGCAGTTCTTC.

V usage is TRBV18 and J usage is TRBJ1-4; no reliable D call. The CDR3 runs to 12 residues. Germline V gives CDR1 KGHSH, CDR2 LQKENI. Trimming left V 4 bases short and J 3 bases short, with 3 bases between. In DNA, the CDR3 is TGTGCCAGCTCACAGCCTAATGAAAAACTGTTTTTT. Translated: CASSQPNEKLFF.

The chain employs TRBV7-9 and TRBJ2-5, with D tentatively TRBD2 (6 bases). Germline V CDR1 and CDR2: SEHNR, FQNEAQ (reference sequence). CDR3 size: 17 residues. Between the trimmed V and J ends, which lost 1 base and 5 bases, there was a span of 20 bases. CDR3 nucleotide sequence: TGTGCCAGCAGCTTAGGGGGTAGCGGTGAGGCCTTCGAGACCCAGTACTTC. Translation: CASSLGGSGEAFETQYF. Together with reference TRBV7-9 and TRBJ2-5, the CDR3 gives the full variable domain: DTGVSQNPRHKITKRGQNVTFRCDPISEHNRLYWYRQTLGQGPEFLTYFQNEAQLEKSRLLSDRFSAERPKGSFSTLEIQRTEQGDSAMYLCASSLGGSGEAFETQYFGPGTRLLVL.

The J gene is TRBJ1-1, the V gene TRBV18, with 7 bases identical to TRBD1. This CDR3 has 13 amino acids. Germline CDR1 KGHSH, CDR2 LQKENI. The trim removed 6 bases at V and 7 bases at J, leaving 8 bases unmatched. CDR3 nucleotides: TGTGCCAGCTCTCAGGGGGGCGTCCGTGAAGCTTTCTTT. This translates into CASSQGGVREAFF.

This chain links TRBV7-9 with TRBJ2-2; 7 bases are shared with TRBD2. This CDR3 comprises 15 residues. Germline V lookup: CDR1 SEHNR, CDR2 FQNEAQ (reference sequence). Unmatched junction bases numbered 5, after V lost 3 bases and J lost 4 bases. The CDR3 DNA reads TGTGCCAGCAGCTTGAGGGAGGGCAGCACCGGGGAGCTGTTTTTT. Amino acids: CASSLREGSTGELFF.

The rearrangement uses TRBV23-1 and TRBJ2-2; TRBD1 might be the D (8 bases). TRBV23-1 is an ORF, and what it does is uncertain. This CDR3 spans 16 amino acids. With 8 bases removed from V and 4 bases from J, the gap between germline ends came to 20 bases. The CDR3 DNA reads as TGCGCCAGCGATACCAGAACAGGGGGGGGCACCGGGGAGCTGTTTTTT. It is translated as CASDTRTGGGTGELFF.

In this sample, this clone turned up once. The chain carries TRBV11-2 and TRBJ2-3, with 9 bases matching TRBD1. The CDR3 is 15 amino acids. CDR1 is SGHAT and CDR2 is FQNNGV in the germline V gene. After removal of 4 bases from V and 2 bases from J, the junction contained 4 bases not matched to a gene. For the CDR3, the DNA is TGTGCCAGCAGCTCCCGGACAGGGGACACAGATACGCAGTATTTT. Translating it yields CASSSRTGDTDTQYF. Full variable domain (missing parts from reference TRBV11-2 and TRBJ2-3): EAGVAQSPRYKIIEKRQSVAFWCNPISGHATLYWYQQILGQGPKLLIQFQNNGVVDDSQLPKDRFSAERLKGVDSTLKIQPAKLEDSAVYLCASSSRTGDTDTQYFGPGTRLTVL.

V usage is TRBV4-1 and J usage is TRBJ2-3; 9 nucleotides match TRBD1. The germline gives CDR1 MGHRA, CDR2 YSYEKL. CDR3 length equals 16 residues. V shed 0 bases, J shed 3 bases, and the junction held 4 bases outside the gene matches. The CDR3 sequence: CASSQDPGQGTDTQYF. CDR3 DNA sequence: TGCGCCAGCAGCCAAGACCCGGGACAGGGAACAGATACGCAGTATTTT.

CDR3 in DNA: TGTGCTAGTGGTTTGGTACGGGACAGGGGTGACGAGCAGTACTTC. Encoded protein: CASGLVRDRGDEQYF. The gene calls are TRBV12-5 and TRBJ2-7; 10 bases map to TRBD1. Trimming cost V 0 bases and J 5 bases; bases outside gene matches: 4. CDR1 is LGHNT, CDR2 FRNRAP, per germline. The CDR3 is made up of 15 amino acids.

This clone turned up a few times. This chain links TRBV15 with TRBJ1-5, with D unclear. The CDR3 runs to 13 residues. V lost 3 bases, J lost 1 base, and 4 bases lay in between. Germline loops: CDR1 LNHNV, CDR2 YYDKDF (reference sequence). CDR3 in DNA: TGTGCCACCAGCAGGGAGAGCAATCAGCCCCAGCATTTT. Translated, it gives CATSRESNQPQHF. The full variable domain, with the rest looked up from reference TRBV15 and TRBJ1-5, is DAMVIQNPRYQVTQFGKPVTLSCSQTLNHNVMYWYQQKSSQAPKLLFHYYDKDFNNEADTPDNFQSRRPNTSFCFLDIRSPGLGDTAMYLCATSRESNQPQHFGDGTRLSIL.

The chain joins TRBV14 to TRBJ1-2, with D perhaps matching TRBD1 (5 bases). The CDR3 extends over 14 amino acids. Trimming cost V 0 bases and J 7 bases, with 12 bases left between them. Germline V gene sequence: CDR1 SGHDN, CDR2 FVKESK. Here the CDR3 DNA reads TGTGCCAGCAGCCAAGATCCAGGGTTTGGTGGCTACACCTTC. Translation gives CASSQDPGFGGYTF.

The chain employs TRBV6-6 and TRBJ2-7; possible D gene TRBD1, 6 bases. This CDR3 is built from 13 residues. Germline CDR1 and CDR2: MNHNY and SVGAGI (reference sequence). The V end was cut by 5 bases, the J end by 2 bases, with 10 bases between. The CDR3 loop reads CASSHRETYEQYF. The DNA of the CDR3 is TGTGCCAGCAGTCACAGGGAGACCTACGAGCAGTACTTC.

This chain connects TRBV7-2 to TRBJ2-1; 11 bases map to TRBD2. Germline-derived CDR1 and CDR2 are SGHTA and FQGNSA. This CDR3 has 14 residues. V lost 3 bases, J lost 9 bases, and 4 bases stayed unmatched. The CDR3, as DNA: TGTGCCAGCAGCTTTAGCGGGGGGGCTTCTGAGCAGTTCTTC. Encoded protein: CASSFSGGASEQFF. The entire variable domain, with the rest obtained from reference TRBV7-2 and TRBJ2-1, is as follows: GAGVSQSPSNKVTEKGKDVELRCDPISGHTALYWYRQSLGQGLEFLIYFQGNSAPDKSGLPSDRFSAERTGGSVSTLTIQRTQQEDSAVYLCASSFSGGASEQFFGPGTRLTVL.